This passage covers 20 T cell receptor beta chains from one sample sequenced in a study of PD-1 blockade in classical Hodgkin lymphoma. Time point indicated: cycle 4 day 1 (C4D1), after 6 weeks of nivolumab. Each patient's relapse followed autologous stem cell transplantation, and brentuximab vedotin exposure varied. TCRdb keeps only in-frame clones here, not all; method: immunoSEQ multiplex PCR. The repertoire holds 20,000 to 25,000 clones, 70% to 80% seen once, with 6% to 8.5% in the top ten. The sequenced sample was peripheral blood mononuclear cells (PBMCs), obtained before the fourth cycle of nivolumab. The source of these receptors is a human donor with classical Hodgkin lymphoma.

In its sample, this clone was seen once. This chain connects TRBV28 to TRBJ2-1; 10 bases line up with TRBD2. V dropped 5 bases and J dropped 13; count of bases not matched to a gene: 8. Germline V lookup: CDR1 MDHEN, CDR2 SYDVKM. The CDR3 consists of 13 residues. The CDR3 loop is CASSPELAGPQFF. CDR3 sequence (DNA): TGTGCCAGCAGTCCCGAACTAGCGGGGCCACAGTTCTTC.

V gene TRBV18 combines with J gene TRBJ2-5; D is unclear. This CDR3 is built from 14 residues. CDR1 and CDR2 from the germline V gene are KGHSH and LQKENI. V was clipped by 6 bases and J by 2 bases, with 13 bases between them. This CDR3 is CASSPNSLQETQYF. The CDR3 nucleotides read TGTGCCAGCTCCCCCAATAGCCTACAAGAGACCCAGTACTTC.

This chain joins TRBV11-1 and TRBJ2-7; D is possibly TRBD1 (5 bases). Germline CDR1 and CDR2: SGHAT and FQDESV (reference sequence). Trimming cost V 0 bases and J 3 bases, with 12 bases left between them. The CDR3 consists of 15 residues. For the CDR3, the DNA is TGTGCCAGCAGCTTAGCGGACACCGTGTACTACGAGCAGTACTTC. It codes for CASSLADTVYYEQYF.

The chain links TRBV25-1 to TRBJ2-3; TRBD1 matches at 7 bases. The V gene's germline CDR1 is MGHDK and CDR2 SYGVNS. V shed 3 bases, J shed 0 bases, and the junction held 6 bases outside the gene matches. CDR3 length: 16 amino acids. DNA of the CDR3: TGTGCCAGCAGTGAGGGGACAGACTCTAGCACAGATACGCAGTATTTT. Its translation is CASSEGTDSSTDTQYF.

This clone was seen a single time. The chain combines TRBV27 with TRBJ2-1; no firm D call. The CDR3 has 11 amino acids. CDR1 and CDR2 from the germline V gene are MNHEY and SMNVEV (reference sequence). The V end lost 3 bases, the J end lost 4 bases, and 1 base lay between the germline ends. The chain's CDR3 is CASSLYNEQFF. In DNA, the CDR3 is TGTGCCAGCAGTTTGTACAATGAGCAGTTCTTC.

The chain couples TRBV6-6 to TRBJ2-7; D possibly corresponds to TRBD2 (5 bases). With 7 bases removed from V and 3 bases from J, the gap between germline ends came to 16 bases. This CDR3 is built from 14 residues. Germline-derived CDR1 and CDR2 are MNHNY and SVGAGI (reference sequence). CDR3 sequence reads: CASTSTGNGYEQYF. The CDR3 DNA follows: TGTGCCAGCACGTCGACCGGGAACGGCTACGAGCAGTACTTC.

This clone is medium-sized by share. This sequence joins TRBV27 and TRBJ2-7, with D maybe TRBD2 (6 bases). Looked up from germline, CDR1 is MNHEY and CDR2 is SMNVEV (reference sequence). The CDR3 spans 12 residues. V lost 7 bases and J lost 3, with 10 bases in between. This chain's CDR3 is CASTGTDYEQYF. The CDR3 DNA follows: TGTGCCAGCACCGGGACTGACTACGAGCAGTACTTC.

This clone was detected only a few times. The V gene is TRBV6-1, the J gene TRBJ2-5; D uncertain. The V end was cut by 1 base, the J end by 2 bases, with 17 bases between. CDR1 is MNHNS and CDR2 is SASEGT in the germline V gene. This CDR3 spans 17 amino acids. The CDR3 reads CASSEDPPLGWQETQYF. The CDR3 DNA follows: TGTGCCAGCAGTGAAGATCCGCCTTTAGGTTGGCAAGAGACCCAGTACTTC.

The chain employs TRBV5-5 and TRBJ1-5, with TRBD1 matching over 7 bases. The germline gives CDR1 SGHKS, CDR2 YYEKEE (reference sequence). The V gene end was trimmed by 4 bases and the J gene end by 5 bases; junction bases not matched to a gene: 9. This CDR3 has 15 residues. Written as DNA, the CDR3 is TGTGCCAGCAGCGAAACAGGGGAGGTTTATCAGCCCCAGCATTTT. This sequence encodes CASSETGEVYQPQHF. The full variable domain, its missing parts supplied by reference TRBV5-5 and TRBJ1-5, is DAGVTQSPTHLIKTRGQQVTLRCSPISGHKSVSWYQQVLGQGPQFIFQYYEKEERGRGNFPDRFSARQFPNYSSELNVNALLLGDSALYLCASSETGEVYQPQHFGDGTRLSIL.

The chain has TRBV19 and TRBJ2-3, with 8 nucleotides matching TRBD1. V dropped 3 bases and J dropped 1; count of bases not matched to a gene: 3. This CDR3 region has 15 residues. Germline values: CDR1 LNHDA, CDR2 SQIVND (reference sequence). Here the CDR3 DNA reads TGTGCCAGTAGTATTGGGGGACAGGGCACAGATACGCAGTATTTT. Translated, it gives CASSIGGQGTDTQYF.

V gene TRBV2 combines with J gene TRBJ2-5; no clear D gene. The CDR3 consists of 13 residues. The germline CDR1 and CDR2 sequences are SNHLY and FYNNEI. The V and J ends lost 1 base and 13 bases respectively, with 16 bases between them. The CDR3 sequence: CASSEGPPSPWYF. CDR3 coding DNA: TGTGCCAGCAGTGAAGGCCCTCCCTCGCCCTGGTACTTC.

This sequence joins TRBV6-1 and TRBJ2-7; 10 bases agree with TRBD2. The germline gives CDR1 MNHNS, CDR2 SASEGT. The CDR3 totals 15 residues. With 1 base clipped from V and 0 bases from J, the junction kept 0 bases outside the gene matches. CDR3 loop: CASSEGTSGSYEQYF. The CDR3 DNA reads TGTGCCAGCAGTGAAGGGACTAGCGGCTCCTACGAGCAGTACTTC.

This clone was seen more than once but under ten times. The chain carries TRBV6-4 and TRBJ2-2, with D possibly matching TRBD2 (5 bases). The CDR3 has 15 amino acids. Trimming pared 0 bases from V and 1 base from J, leaving 6 bases between. Germline CDR1 and CDR2: MRHNA and SNTAGT. This CDR3 is CASSDSSGNTGELFF. The CDR3 coding sequence is TGTGCCAGCAGTGACTCCAGCGGGAACACCGGGGAGCTGTTTTTT.

The rearrangement links TRBV6-6 to TRBJ2-1; the D gene is possibly TRBD1 (5 bases). Germline V gene sequence: CDR1 MNHNY, CDR2 SVGAGI (reference sequence). V was shortened by 7 bases and J by 2 bases, with 12 bases between the two germline ends. CDR3 length: 14 amino acids. CDR3 sequence (DNA): TGTGCCAGCAAAAACACAGGCCCCTACAATGAGCAGTTCTTC. Translating gives CASKNTGPYNEQFF.

V gene TRBV7-8 combines with J gene TRBJ1-2; 7 bases line up with TRBD1. Trimming at V came to 4 bases and at J to 4 bases, leaving 6 bases not matched to a gene. The CDR3 contains 14 residues. Germline CDR1 SGHVS, CDR2 FQNEAQ. For the CDR3, the DNA is TGTGCCAGCAGCTGGAGACAGGGCCTCTATGGCTACACCTTC. Translated: CASSWRQGLYGYTF.

This sequence joins TRBV30 and TRBJ1-6; no clear D gene. Germline CDR1 and CDR2: GTSNPN and SVGIG (reference sequence). The V end was cut by 1 base, the J end by 10 bases, with 11 bases between. The CDR3 contains 13 residues. For the CDR3, the DNA is TGTGCCTGGAGTGAACAGCCAAAATCACCCCTCCACTTT. Protein sequence: CAWSEQPKSPLHF.

The chain uses TRBV28 and TRBJ2-7; possibly TRBD2 for D (5 bases). The CDR3 is made up of 14 amino acids. Deletions cut 8 bases from V and 3 bases from J, with 17 bases between. Germline-derived CDR1 and CDR2 are MDHEN and SYDVKM. CDR3 region: CASALLGGNYEQYF. DNA for the CDR3: TGTGCCAGCGCCCTACTAGGCGGCAACTACGAGCAGTACTTC.

This clone has only a few counts. V usage is TRBV5-4 and J usage is TRBJ2-7; D gene uncertain. The CDR3 is made up of 15 amino acids. V lost 4 bases and J 1 base, leaving 15 bases between the germline ends. The germline V gene has CDR1 SGHNT and CDR2 YYREEE (reference sequence). This chain's CDR3 is CASSPQAGWSYEQYF. Written as DNA, the CDR3 is TGTGCCAGCAGCCCCCAGGCAGGTTGGTCCTACGAGCAGTACTTC.

This chain joins TRBV29-1 and TRBJ1-2; 7 bases align to TRBD1. CDR1 and CDR2 (germline): SQVTM, ANQGSEA. The CDR3 runs 15 residues. V trimming: 7 bases; J trimming: 0 bases; junction bases outside the gene matches: 11. This CDR3 is CSARSGTASNYGYTF. The CDR3 DNA reads as TGCAGCGCGAGATCCGGGACAGCTTCTAACTATGGCTACACCTTC. Based on the CDR3 plus reference TRBV29-1 and TRBJ1-2, the full variable domain is SAVISQKPSRDICQRGTSLTIQCQVDSQVTMMFWYRQQPGQSLTLIATANQGSEATYESGFVIDKFPISRPNLTFSTLTVSNMSPEDSSIYLCSARSGTASNYGYTFGSGTRLTVV.

This chain uses TRBV9 with TRBJ2-2, with 7 bases that match TRBD1. The J segment lost 4 bases and the V segment lost 4 bases, leaving 4 bases of the junction unmatched. The CDR3 covers 14 residues. The germline V gene encodes CDR1 SGDLS and CDR2 YYNGEE. The CDR3 DNA sequence: TGTGCCAGCAGCTATACAGGGGTCACCGGGGAGCTGTTTTTT. Translation: CASSYTGVTGELFF.